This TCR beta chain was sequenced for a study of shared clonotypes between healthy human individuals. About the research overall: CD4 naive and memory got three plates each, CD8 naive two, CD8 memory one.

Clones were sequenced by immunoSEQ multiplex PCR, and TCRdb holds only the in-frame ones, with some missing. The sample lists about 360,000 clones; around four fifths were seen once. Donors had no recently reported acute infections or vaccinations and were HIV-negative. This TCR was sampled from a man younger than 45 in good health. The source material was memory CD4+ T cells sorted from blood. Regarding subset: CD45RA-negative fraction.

In nucleotides, the CDR3 is TGTGCCAGCAGTGGGGGCGGGGGTTTCGCGGAGACCCAGTACTTC. It encodes CASSGGGGFAETQYF. The chain links TRBV6-1 to TRBJ2-5; 7 positions match TRBD2. The V gene's germline CDR1 is MNHNS and CDR2 SASEGT. The CDR3 runs 15 residues. V was clipped by 4 bases and J by 5 bases; unmatched bases: 10.